Only one count was recorded for the clone carrying this T cell receptor beta chain. Libraries were prepared by immunoSEQ multiplex PCR; TCRdb keeps only in-frame clonotypes and omits some of them. The data hold roughly 260,000 clones, with 80% to 90% observed a single time. This entry belongs to a study of blood T cell repertoires in COVID-19. Study overall: In each case, the material was cDNA or gDNA derived from T cells, B-cell-depleted T cells, or PBMCs.

The CDR3 is made up of 15 amino acids. Trimming left V 1 base short and J 3 bases short, with 11 bases between. The V gene's germline CDR1 is ENHRY and CDR2 SYGVKD. The genes are TRBV10-3 and TRBJ2-3, with D possibly TRBD1 on 6 matching bases. The sequence came from a woman aged 45-60 years who had recovered from COVID-19. The sequenced material came from PBMCs or T cells enriched from blood (not recorded which). CDR3 sequence (DNA): TGTGCCATCAGTGAGTTTAGGGGGAAAACAGATACGCAGTATTTT. This gives the protein CAISEFRGKTDTQYF.